The 10 T cell receptor beta chains in this list originate from one sample, sequenced in a study of T cell clones after liver transplantation. TCRdb's copy holds only in-frame clones and misses some; the assay was immunoSEQ multiplex PCR. The repertoire holds 65,000 to 80,000 clones, with 70% to 90% as singletons. Sequencing used CD4+ T cells from blood, obtained at the 22-month timepoint. These receptors originate from a human patient who received a liver transplant. Some T cells here may be from the graft donor.

The chain carries TRBV7-2 and TRBJ2-3; unclear D gene. The CDR3 is made up of 14 amino acids. V lost 2 bases and J 2 bases, leaving 8 bases between the germline ends. Germline CDR1 reads SGHTA; CDR2 reads FQGNSA. The CDR3 loop is CASSLIPNTDTQYF. The DNA for the CDR3 is TGTGCCAGCAGCTTAATCCCAAACACAGATACGCAGTATTTT. Together with reference TRBV7-2 and TRBJ2-3, the CDR3 gives the full variable domain: GAGVSQSPSNKVTEKGKDVELRCDPISGHTALYWYRQSLGQGLEFLIYFQGNSAPDKSGLPSDRFSAERTGGSVSTLTIQRTQQEDSAVYLCASSLIPNTDTQYFGPGTRLTVL.

J is TRBJ2-1 and V is TRBV7-2; D might be TRBD1 or TRBD2, each matching 5 bases. Trimming pared 5 bases from V and 14 bases from J, leaving 16 bases between. The CDR3 contains 12 residues. CDR1 and CDR2 (germline): SGHTA, FQGNSA. The CDR3 DNA reads TGTGCCAGCAGCCCCTACTTGGGGGAGAAGTTCTTC. It encodes CASSPYLGEKFF.

Concerning this clone itself: This CDR3 is also generated by other DNA sequences in the sample. The chain links TRBV18 to TRBJ2-5; possibly TRBD1 for D (5 bases). Germline CDR1 and CDR2: KGHSH and LQKENI. The CDR3 extends over 13 amino acids. The V gene lost 6 bases and the J gene lost 1 base, with 9 bases spanning the gap. CDR3: CASSLTAQETQYF. The CDR3 DNA reads TGTGCCAGCTCCCTGACAGCCCAAGAGACCCAGTACTTC.

The V and J genes are TRBV9 and TRBJ2-2; D tentatively reads TRBD1 or TRBD2 (5 bases each). CDR1 and CDR2 from the germline V gene are SGDLS and YYNGEE. The CDR3 extends over 16 amino acids. Between the trimmed V and J ends, which lost 0 bases and 6 bases, there was a span of 15 bases. CDR3 sequence (DNA): TGTGCCAGCAGCGTAGCAGGTCCCGGGGACGCCGGGGAGCTGTTTTTT. Translation gives CASSVAGPGDAGELFF.

This chain links TRBV5-1 with TRBJ2-2, with D possibly TRBD1 on 5 matching bases. Trimming shortened V by 2 bases and J by 2 bases, and 10 bases separated the two germline ends. The CDR3 length is 15 residues. Germline V CDR1 and CDR2: SGHRS, YFSETQ. Written as DNA, the CDR3 is TGCGCCAGCAGCTTAGACAGACCAAACACCGGGGAGCTGTTTTTT. Encoded protein: CASSLDRPNTGELFF.

The DNA of the CDR3 is TGTGCCAGCAGCCTAGGGGGCAGGGGTGAAGCTTTCTTT. Its translation is CASSLGGRGEAFF. The chain is built from TRBV7-3 and TRBJ1-1; the match to TRBD1 covers 7 bases. Losses at the gene ends were 5 bases for V and 7 bases for J; bases not matched to a gene: 7. Germline CDR1 is SGHTA and CDR2 is FQGTGA. The CDR3 extends over 13 amino acids.

The rearrangement joins TRBV28 to TRBJ2-1; TRBD2 might be the D (6 bases). V lost 2 bases and J 12 bases, leaving 11 bases between the germline ends. Germline V gene sequence: CDR1 MDHEN, CDR2 SYDVKM. CDR3 size: 12 residues. The CDR3 protein is CASSLREIGQFF. The CDR3 DNA is TGTGCCAGCAGTTTACGGGAGATCGGGCAGTTCTTC. The whole variable domain, filled in from reference TRBV28 and TRBJ2-1, reads DVKVTQSSRYLVKRTGEKVFLECVQDMDHENMFWYRQDPGLGLRLIYFSYDVKMKEKGDIPEGYSVSREKKERFSLILESASTNQTSMYLCASSLREIGQFFGPGTRLTVL.

This chain links TRBV18 with TRBJ1-1, with a possible D match to TRBD1 (5 bases). Germline V CDR1 and CDR2: KGHSH, LQKENI. The CDR3 runs 13 residues. Trimming removed 6 bases from V and 4 bases from J, with 12 bases in between. Here the CDR3 reads CASSYGTATEAFF. CDR3 DNA sequence: TGTGCCAGCTCGTACGGGACGGCCACTGAAGCTTTCTTT.

The chain is built from TRBV6-4 and TRBJ1-5, with D maybe TRBD1 (6 bases). V lost 8 bases and J 3 bases, leaving 11 bases between the germline ends. CDR3 size: 13 residues. Germline V gives CDR1 MRHNA, CDR2 SNTAGT. The CDR3 DNA sequence: TGTGCCAGCGCACAGGGAATCAATCAGCCCCAGCATTTT. This encodes CASAQGINQPQHF.

The genes are TRBV6-5 and TRBJ2-5, with a tentative D call TRBD1 (7 bases). There are 13 residues in the CDR3. Germline V lookup: CDR1 MNHEY, CDR2 SVGAGI. Trimming removed 6 bases at V and 3 bases at J, with 11 bases between. CDR3 in amino acids: CASRRGTEETQYF. For the CDR3, the DNA is TGTGCCAGCAGACGGGGGACAGAAGAGACCCAGTACTTC.